These 11 T cell receptor beta chains were sequenced from one sample in a study of regulatory T cells in long-lasting Graves disease. As for time point: newly diagnosed GD, antithyroid drugs for less than 3 months. After RNA was extracted from PBMCs, the TCR library was made from it. Both iRepertoire HTBI primers and Arm-PCR of CDR3 regions were used to build the TCR beta libraries. MiXCR, applied by TCRdb to the multiplex PCR reads, yields one record per CDR3 protein. The sample consists of around 500,000 distinct CDR3 sequences, 15% to 20% of them appearing once. These sequences were also reported in another study, on T cells in Graves' hyperthyroidism and ophthalmopathy.

The sequenced sample was peripheral blood mononuclear cells (PBMCs), obtained at new diagnosis, from a patient treated with antithyroid drugs. The receptors here all came from a woman between 40 and 65 years old with Graves disease.

In this sample, this clonotype turned up many times. The chain has TRBV11-1 and TRBJ2-3, with 10 bases aligning to TRBD2. This CDR3 spans 17 amino acids. The J segment lost 5 bases and the V segment lost 0 bases, leaving 8 bases of the junction unmatched. Germline V CDR1 and CDR2: SGHAT, FQDESV (reference sequence). The CDR3 here is CASSLARSGGHGDTQYF. Here the CDR3 DNA reads TGTGCCAGCAGCTTAGCCCGTAGCGGGGGGCACGGAGATACGCAGTATTTT. Full variable domain (missing parts from reference TRBV11-1 and TRBJ2-3): EAEVAQSPRYKITEKSQAVAFWCDPISGHATLYWYRQILGQGPELLVQFQDESVVDDSQLPKDRFSAERLKGVDSTLKIQPAELGDSAMYLCASSLARSGGHGDTQYFGPGTRLTVL.

This clonotype was observed many times. The chain recombines TRBV20-1 with TRBJ2-5; TRBD2 aligns across 11 bases. Trimming took 6 bases from V and 7 from J; bases not matched to a gene: 7. This CDR3 is built from 13 residues. CDR1 and CDR2 from the germline V gene are DFQATT and SNEGSKA (reference sequence). The CDR3 reads CSAPGLAEGTQYF. CDR3 DNA sequence: TGCAGTGCACCGGGACTAGCGGAAGGGACCCAGTACTTC.

This clonotype was seen only a few times. This sequence joins TRBV6-1 and TRBJ2-3, with TRBD2 matching over 8 bases. J lost 2 bases, V lost 5 bases, and 9 bases had no gene match. This CDR3 spans 16 amino acids. Germline assignment: CDR1 MNHNS and CDR2 SASEGT. The CDR3 DNA sequence: TGTGCCAGCAGTCGCAATAGCGGGGTAGCCACAGATACGCAGTATTTT. It encodes CASSRNSGVATDTQYF.

The chain uses TRBV9 and TRBJ1-2; 11 positions match TRBD1. The germline V gene has CDR1 SGDLS and CDR2 YYNGEE. The CDR3 has 15 residues. V lost 4 bases and J lost 7; bases outside the gene matches: 9. The DNA of the CDR3 is TGTGCCAGCAGCTCCGAAGGGGGGACAGGGGGTGGCTACACCTTC. Translating gives CASSSEGGTGGGYTF.

In the case of this clonotype: A much larger clone lies a single base off, so this may be a read error. This sequence joins TRBV5-1 and TRBJ2-1; 11 bases map to TRBD1. CDR1 is SGHRS, CDR2 YFSETQ, per germline. The CDR3 sequence is 16 residues long. V trimming: 4 bases; J trimming: 6 bases; junction bases outside the gene matches: 9. CDR3 loop: CASSVGQGASINEQFF. As DNA, the CDR3 is TGCGCCAGCAGCGTCGGACAGGGGGCATCCATCAATGAGCAGTTCTTC.

This clonotype was observed a handful of times. This chain links TRBV7-6 with TRBJ2-5, with unresolved D. The CDR3 runs 11 residues. The germline V gene has CDR1 SGHVS and CDR2 FNYEAQ. V lost 5 bases, J lost 14 bases, and 15 bases lay in between. DNA of the CDR3: TGTGCCAGCAGCCAACAAGGGTCCCTATACTTC. It is translated as CASSQQGSLYF.

The chain couples TRBV10-2 to TRBJ2-3; D not certain. The CDR3 totals 12 residues. CDR1 is WSHSY, CDR2 SAAADI, per germline. Trimming removed 11 bases from V and 6 bases from J, with 15 bases in between. The CDR3 spells CAGGARPDTQYF. The CDR3 bases are TGCGCCGGCGGAGCGCGGCCGGATACGCAGTATTTT.

This clonotype was recorded at least ten times. This chain links TRBV7-8 with TRBJ1-1; tentative D call: TRBD1 (5 bases). Germline V gives CDR1 SGHVS, CDR2 FQNEAQ. The length of the CDR3 is 13 residues. Trimming stripped 5 bases from V and 3 bases from J, with 10 bases between. Here the CDR3 DNA reads TGTGCCAGCAGCGGGACGCGAGACACTGAAGCTTTCTTT. It is translated as CASSGTRDTEAFF. Filled out from reference TRBV7-8 and TRBJ1-1, the complete variable domain reads GAGVSQSPRYKVAKRGQDVALRCDPISGHVSLFWYQQALGQGPEFLTYFQNEAQLDKSGLPSDRFFAERPEGSVSTLKIQRTQQEDSAVYLCASSGTRDTEAFFGQGTRLTVV.

This clonotype was observed at least ten times. V gene TRBV20-1 combines with J gene TRBJ2-5; D is unclear. Trimming shortened V by 1 base and J by 2 bases, and 14 bases separated the two germline ends. CDR1 and CDR2 from the germline V gene are DFQATT and SNEGSKA (reference sequence). The CDR3 length is 15 residues. The CDR3 sequence is CSARALRPDQETQYF. The CDR3 nucleotides are TGCAGTGCTAGAGCCCTACGACCGGATCAAGAGACCCAGTACTTC.

This clonotype has more than one count but fewer than ten. V gene TRBV29-1 combines with J gene TRBJ2-1; 8 positions match TRBD2. Germline-derived CDR1 and CDR2 are SQVTM and ANQGSEA. Trimming at V came to 4 bases and at J to 7 bases, leaving 9 bases not matched to a gene. The length of the CDR3 is 14 residues. CDR3 nucleotide sequence: TGCAGCGTTGGATTAGCGGGAATGGGAAATGAGCAGTTCTTC. It codes for CSVGLAGMGNEQFF.

The table lists this clonotype with a few counts. J is TRBJ1-1 and V is TRBV12-3 or TRBV12-4; TRBD1 is a possible D gene (6 bases). V lost 7 bases and J 0 bases, leaving 12 bases between the germline ends. The CDR3 extends over 14 amino acids. CDR3 sequence: CASIIGTLNTEAFF. The CDR3 DNA reads as TGTGCCAGCATTATCGGGACATTGAACACTGAAGCTTTCTTT.